A single sample is the source of the 24 T cell receptor beta chains below, sequenced in a study of identical twins. In TCRdb, the 5' RACE reads were re-called with MiXCR into one record per CDR3 protein. The sample comprises some 260,000 distinct CDR3 sequences, around an eighth of which are singletons, and under 9.5% rests with the top ten. The material sequenced was memory (CD45RO+) T cells sorted from blood. The receptor set was obtained from a woman under 30 in good health.

This clonotype occurred a few times. The chain carries TRBV29-1 and TRBJ2-7, with a weak D call TRBD2 (5 bases). V was pared by 4 bases and J by 0 bases, with 7 bases between. Germline V gene lookup returns CDR1 SQVTM and CDR2 ANQGSEA. The CDR3 is made up of 12 amino acids. The CDR3 here is CSVATTSYEQYF. In DNA form, the CDR3 reads TGCAGCGTTGCGACTACCTCCTACGAGCAGTACTTC.

This clonotype was observed a few times. The rearrangement joins TRBV20-1 to TRBJ2-7; D uncertain. The CDR3 has 12 residues. With 6 bases removed from V and 2 bases from J, the gap between germline ends came to 11 bases. Per germline, CDR1 DFQATT and CDR2 SNEGSKA (reference sequence). CDR3 DNA sequence: TGCAGTGCCACGCTTGGGGCCTACGAGCAGTACTTC. This translates into CSATLGAYEQYF.

The rearrangement joins TRBV29-1 to TRBJ2-5; D not resolved. Trimming stripped 2 bases from V and 5 bases from J, with 6 bases between. The CDR3 has 11 residues. CDR1 and CDR2 from the germline V gene are SQVTM and ANQGSEA. The CDR3 DNA reads as TGCAGCGTTGAAACCCAGGAGACCCAGTACTTC. Translation: CSVETQETQYF.

The J gene is TRBJ2-7, the V gene TRBV10-3, with 8 bases identical to TRBD1. The CDR3 sequence is 14 residues long. V trimming: 0 bases; J trimming: 4 bases; junction bases outside the gene matches: 2. Germline V gives CDR1 ENHRY, CDR2 SYGVKD. CDR3 nucleotide sequence: TGTGCCATCAGTGAGTCGACAGGGGCTTACGAGCAGTACTTC. This translates into CAISESTGAYEQYF.

The rearrangement links TRBV6-4 to TRBJ2-3; 11 bases map to TRBD2. J gave up 5 bases and V 2 bases, and 0 bases lay outside the gene matches. Germline lookup yields CDR1 MRHNA and CDR2 SNTAGT. The length of the CDR3 is 14 residues. CDR3: CASSDGLAGDTQYF. DNA of the CDR3: TGTGCCAGCAGTGACGGACTAGCGGGAGATACGCAGTATTTT.

This chain joins TRBV10-3 and TRBJ2-1; 9 bases agree with TRBD2. V was pared by 6 bases and J by 4 bases, with 7 bases of the junction left unmatched. Germline V lookup: CDR1 ENHRY, CDR2 SYGVKD. The CDR3 is 15 residues long. The CDR3 protein is CAIRGGGASYNEQFF. The CDR3 DNA follows: TGTGCCATCAGGGGCGGGGGGGCGTCATACAATGAGCAGTTCTTC.

This clonotype was detected a few times. The V gene is TRBV2, the J gene TRBJ2-2; D ambiguous. The CDR3 is made up of 14 amino acids. The germline V gene encodes CDR1 SNHLY and CDR2 FYNNEI. V lost 4 bases and J 3 bases, leaving 9 bases between the germline ends. CDR3 nucleotides: TGTGCCAGCAGTGGCCTGCTCGACACCGGGGAGCTGTTTTTT. Translating gives CASSGLLDTGELFF. Together with reference TRBV2 and TRBJ2-2, the CDR3 gives the full variable domain: EPEVTQTPSHQVTQMGQEVILRCVPISNHLYFYWYRQILGQKVEFLVSFYNNEISEKSEIFDDQFSVERPDGSNFTLKIRSTKLEDSAMYFCASSGLLDTGELFFGEGSRLTVL.

This clonotype was found a few times. V usage is TRBV7-8 and J usage is TRBJ2-3; D is undetermined. Germline CDR1 SGHVS, CDR2 FQNEAQ. V lost 1 base to trimming and J lost 3 bases, with 8 bases between them. CDR3 length equals 14 residues. The CDR3 bases are TGTGCCAGCAGCTTAGATTTATCAACAGATACGCAGTATTTT. This translates into CASSLDLSTDTQYF.

This clonotype was picked up a small number of times. V is TRBV7-9 and J is TRBJ2-7, with D perhaps matching TRBD2 (6 bases). Deletions cut 1 base from V and 3 bases from J, with 16 bases between. The CDR3 covers 16 residues. In germline, CDR1 is SEHNR, CDR2 FQNEAQ (reference sequence). The CDR3 reads CASSLGRGGSDYEQYF. In nucleotides, the CDR3 is TGTGCCAGCAGCTTAGGGAGGGGTGGGTCAGACTACGAGCAGTACTTC.

This clonotype was seen only a few times. The J gene is TRBJ2-7, the V gene TRBV3-1; no definite D call. With 5 bases removed from V and 6 bases from J, the gap between germline ends came to 8 bases. Germline assignment: CDR1 LGHDT and CDR2 YNNKEL (reference sequence). The CDR3 is 11 amino acids. The DNA of the CDR3 is TGTGCCAGCAGCTCCGTCTCCGAGCAGTACTTC. This encodes CASSSVSEQYF.

Only a few counts were recorded for this clonotype. The chain joins TRBV4-2 to TRBJ1-1, with D perhaps TRBD1 (5 bases). CDR3 length equals 14 residues. The V end lost 2 bases, the J end lost 0 bases, and 7 bases lay between the germline ends. The V gene's germline CDR1 is LGHNA and CDR2 YNFKEQ. CDR3 in amino acids: CASSQQGLNTEAFF. The CDR3 coding sequence is TGTGCCAGCAGCCAACAGGGCTTGAACACTGAAGCTTTCTTT.

This clonotype was observed a handful of times. This rearrangement joins TRBV7-2 to TRBJ2-1, with 9 bases identical to TRBD1. V shed 0 bases and J 5 bases; nucleotides not matched to a gene: 2. This CDR3 has 15 amino acids. Germline lookup yields CDR1 SGHTA and CDR2 FQGNSA. In DNA form, the CDR3 reads TGTGCCAGCAGCTTAGCCGGACAGGGGAACAATGAGCAGTTCTTC. It encodes CASSLAGQGNNEQFF.

This sequence joins TRBV5-1 and TRBJ1-4, with a tentative D call TRBD1 (6 bases). The CDR3 is 19 residues long. Trimming shortened V by 2 bases and J by 2 bases, and 22 bases separated the two germline ends. CDR1 SGHRS and CDR2 YFSETQ come from the germline V gene. The chain's CDR3 is CASSFGPYNRVMTNEKLFF. The CDR3 bases are TGCGCCAGCAGCTTTGGACCATATAACAGGGTCATGACTAATGAAAAACTGTTTTTT.

In its sample, this clonotype was seen many times. The V call is TRBV12-3 or TRBV12-4, the J call TRBJ1-6, with D possibly TRBD1 on 5 matching bases. There are 14 residues in the CDR3. V lost 6 bases, J lost 7 bases, and 13 bases lay in between. The CDR3 sequence is CASRLGGMNSPLHF. The CDR3 region has the DNA TGTGCCAGCAGGCTCGGGGGGATGAATTCACCCCTCCACTTT.

The rearrangement links TRBV5-5 to TRBJ2-2; D unresolved. The V gene's germline CDR1 is SGHKS and CDR2 YYEKEE (reference sequence). V was trimmed by 2 bases and J by 7 bases, leaving 9 bases between them. The CDR3 runs 13 residues. CDR3 protein: CASSFKILGELFF. As DNA, the CDR3 is TGTGCCAGCAGCTTCAAAATCCTCGGGGAGCTGTTTTTT.

The rearrangement links TRBV9 to TRBJ2-1, with D perhaps being TRBD1 or TRBD2 (6 bases each). V gave up 0 bases and J gave up 8 bases, with 15 bases separating them. This CDR3 is 15 amino acids long. The V gene's germline CDR1 is SGDLS and CDR2 YYNGEE. The CDR3 nucleotides read TGTGCCAGCAGCGTAGAGGGGGGCTACGTAGATGAGCAGTTCTTC. It is translated as CASSVEGGYVDEQFF.

This clonotype was counted a few times. The chain combines TRBV3-1 with TRBJ2-3; D is possibly TRBD2 (5 bases). The CDR3 has 13 amino acids. From germline, CDR1 is LGHDT and CDR2 YNNKEL (reference sequence). Between the trimmed V and J ends, which lost 0 bases and 9 bases, there was a span of 10 bases. CDR3 region: CASSQERARTQYF. The DNA of the CDR3 is TGTGCCAGCAGCCAAGAGAGGGCCAGGACGCAGTATTTT.

The chain uses TRBV3-1 and TRBJ2-5, with no clear D. Per germline, CDR1 LGHDT and CDR2 YNNKEL (reference sequence). The CDR3 is 13 residues long. Trimming took off 5 bases at V and 6 bases at J, with 13 bases between the two ends. CDR3 amino acids: CASSLGWDQTQYF. The CDR3 nucleotides are TGTGCCAGCAGCTTGGGGTGGGATCAGACCCAGTACTTC.

The genes are TRBV7-2 and TRBJ2-1; 13 nucleotides match TRBD2. V was clipped by 5 bases and J by 9 bases; unmatched bases: 7. The CDR3 has 15 amino acids. The V gene's germline CDR1 is SGHTA and CDR2 FQGNSA. The chain's CDR3 is CASSRGTSGIGEQFF. CDR3 nucleotide sequence: TGTGCCAGCAGCCGGGGGACTAGCGGGATCGGTGAGCAGTTCTTC.

This clonotype was seen repeatedly, ten times or more. The chain couples TRBV20-1 to TRBJ2-1, with unresolved D. Germline V gene lookup returns CDR1 DFQATT and CDR2 SNEGSKA (reference sequence). The V gene lost 6 bases and the J gene lost 5 bases, with 11 bases spanning the gap. The length of the CDR3 is 12 residues. Here the CDR3 reads CSADNRNNEQFF. The CDR3 DNA sequence: TGCAGTGCCGACAATCGGAACAATGAGCAGTTCTTC.

The genes are TRBV4-3 and TRBJ2-7, with a weak D call TRBD2 (6 bases). This CDR3 has 13 amino acids. Germline assignment: CDR1 LGHNA and CDR2 YSLEER. Trimming pared 0 bases from V and 6 bases from J, leaving 9 bases between. DNA of the CDR3: TGCGCCAGCAGCCAAGAGGAGGGCGCCGAGCAGTACTTC. Its protein is CASSQEEGAEQYF.

The chain has TRBV7-2 and TRBJ2-3; D possibly corresponds to TRBD1 (5 bases). Germline assignment: CDR1 SGHTA and CDR2 FQGNSA. The CDR3 has 14 residues. V shed 4 bases and J shed 6 bases, with 14 bases lying between them. The DNA for the CDR3 is TGTGCCAGCAGCTCGAAGGGGCCATCCGATACGCAGTATTTT. This gives the protein CASSSKGPSDTQYF.

Ten or more counts support this clonotype. J is TRBJ2-1 and V is TRBV15; 8 nucleotides match TRBD2. This CDR3 has 17 amino acids. The trim removed 4 bases at V and 5 bases at J, leaving 13 bases unmatched. CDR1 is LNHNV, CDR2 YYDKDF, per germline (reference sequence). The CDR3: CATSTLVIRGGNNEQFF. The DNA for the CDR3 is TGTGCCACCAGCACCCTAGTCATACGCGGGGGGAACAATGAGCAGTTCTTC. The variable domain in full, with the rest retrieved from reference TRBV15 and TRBJ2-1, is DAMVIQNPRYQVTQFGKPVTLSCSQTLNHNVMYWYQQKSSQAPKLLFHYYDKDFNNEADTPDNFQSRRPNTSFCFLDIRSPGLGDTAMYLCATSTLVIRGGNNEQFFGPGTRLTVL.

This clonotype has more than one count but fewer than ten. V and J are TRBV27 and TRBJ2-1, with D perhaps assigned TRBD1 or TRBD2 (5 bases each). V was cut by 6 bases and J by 10 bases, with 31 bases left in between. CDR1 MNHEY and CDR2 SMNVEV come from the germline V gene (reference sequence). This CDR3 comprises 18 residues. CDR3 bases: TGTGCCAGCAGCTCAAAGCCCCTAACCGGGACGGGCCGTGGGGAGCAGTTCTTC. Its protein is CASSSKPLTGTGRGEQFF.